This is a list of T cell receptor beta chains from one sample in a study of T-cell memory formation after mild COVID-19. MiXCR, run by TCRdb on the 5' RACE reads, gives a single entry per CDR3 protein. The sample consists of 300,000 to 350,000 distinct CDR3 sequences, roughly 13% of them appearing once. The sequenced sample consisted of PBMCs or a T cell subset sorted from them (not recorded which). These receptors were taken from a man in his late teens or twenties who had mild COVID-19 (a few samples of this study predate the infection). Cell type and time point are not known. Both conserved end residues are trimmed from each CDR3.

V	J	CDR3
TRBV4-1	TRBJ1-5	ASSQEVLSVGELYQPQH
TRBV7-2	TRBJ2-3	ASSDGGARLLTQY
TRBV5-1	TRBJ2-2	ASSLVKGNTGELF
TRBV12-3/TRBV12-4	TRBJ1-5	ASRSGVRPQH
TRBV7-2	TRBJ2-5	ASSPPTGETQY
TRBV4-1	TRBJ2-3	ASSQERNEDTQY
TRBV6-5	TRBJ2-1	ASSRDSLSYSQF
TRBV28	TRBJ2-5	ASRTGGETQY
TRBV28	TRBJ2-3	ASRLAGVDTQY
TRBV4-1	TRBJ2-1	ASSQVGGGSSEQF
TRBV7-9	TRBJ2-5	ASSSGLEGTQY
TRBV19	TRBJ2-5	ASSTGLAGGLETQY
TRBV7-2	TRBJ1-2	ASSRGGQAYGYT
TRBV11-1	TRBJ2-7	ASRATGPSYEQY
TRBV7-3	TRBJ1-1	ASSLAPGRTEAF